The rows below give T cell receptor beta chains drawn from one sample of a study of blood T cell repertoires in COVID-19. Some clones are missing from TCRdb's copy, which holds only in-frame ones; the method was immunoSEQ multiplex PCR. In the table there are roughly 100,000 clones, about 90% of which are singletons. The sequenced material came from peripheral blood. The receptors here all came from a human donor in a cohort sampled during active COVID-19. The CDR3 runs from the conserved cysteine through the conserved F or W. The D gene is left open where the match is weak. Clone size appears in some rows only: once, few, many, or a class for an expanded clone.

V gene	J gene	D gene	clone size	CDR3 protein	CDR3 DNA
TRBV10-3	TRBJ2-2	.	once	CAISEPRDGIWDTGELFF	TGTGCCATCAGTGAGCCCAGGGATGGTATATGGGACACCGGGGAGCTGTTTTTT
TRBV9	TRBJ2-7	TRBD1	.	CASSVAGQGTIYEQYF	TGTGCCAGCAGCGTAGCTGGACAGGGAACTATCTACGAGCAGTACTTC
TRBV7-3	TRBJ1-1	.	few	CASSLNAGNMNTEAFF	TGTGCCAGCAGCTTAAATGCGGGGAACATGAACACTGAAGCTTTCTTT
TRBV6-6	TRBJ1-3	.	.	CASSTPGGGGNTIYF	TGTGCCAGCAGCACCCCTGGGGGGGGCGGAAACACCATATATTTT
TRBV7-9	TRBJ2-1	TRBD1	.	CASSGDSNEQFF	TGTGCCAGCAGCGGGGACAGCAATGAGCAGTTCTTC
TRBV7-3	TRBJ2-3	.	once	CASSVGAGWGDTQYF	TGTGCCAGCAGCGTAGGGGCGGGATGGGGAGATACGCAGTATTTT
TRBV4-1	TRBJ2-7	.	.	CASSKRGTYEQYF	TGCGCCAGCAGCAAAAGGGGTACCTACGAGCAGTACTTC
TRBV6-5	TRBJ2-5	.	.	CASRRTGVGLGTQYF	TGTGCCAGCAGGCGGACGGGGGTCGGGCTTGGGACCCAGTACTTC
TRBV3-1/TRBV3-2	TRBJ1-6	TRBD1	few	CASSQELGTGGVPLHF	TGTGCCAGCAGCCAAGAACTGGGGACAGGGGGTGTACCCCTCCACTTT
TRBV19	TRBJ2-3	.	.	CASSIPLSQLGTDTQYF	TGTGCCAGTAGTATACCTCTATCGCAGCTAGGCACAGATACGCAGTATTTT
TRBV3-1/TRBV3-2	TRBJ2-7	TRBD2	.	CASSQSSGSYEQYF	TGTGCCAGCAGCCAGTCTAGCGGGAGTTACGAGCAGTACTTC
TRBV24-1	TRBJ2-2	TRBD2	.	CATSSRRTGRTGELFF	TGTGCCACCTCCTCCCGACGGACCGGGAGGACCGGGGAGCTGTTTTTT
TRBV10-1	TRBJ1-1	.	.	CASSEGSHAEAFF	TGCGCCAGCAGTGAGGGGAGCCACGCTGAAGCTTTCTTT
TRBV7-3	TRBJ2-5	TRBD2	.	CASSLTSGSEETQYF	TGTGCCAGCAGCTTGACTAGCGGGTCAGAAGAGACCCAGTACTTC
TRBV7-9	TRBJ1-5	TRBD1	.	CASSQDRDRGRGQPQHF	TGTGCCAGCAGCCAAGACCGGGACAGGGGGCGAGGTCAGCCCCAGCATTTT
TRBV6-5	TRBJ1-5	.	few	CASSYSNNQPQHF	TGTGCCAGCAGTTACTCCAATAATCAGCCCCAGCATTTT
TRBV6-6	TRBJ2-7	.	.	CASSYSGGGSSYEQYF	TGTGCCAGCAGTTACTCGGGGGGCGGGAGCTCCTACGAGCAGTACTTC
TRBV5-1	TRBJ2-7	.	.	CASSLFGDNEQYF	TGCGCCAGCAGCTTGTTCGGCGACAACGAGCAGTACTTC
TRBV2	TRBJ2-1	.	.	CASSGPGHPWEQFF	TGTGCCAGCAGTGGACCGGGACACCCCTGGGAGCAGTTCTTC
TRBV11-2	TRBJ1-2	TRBD1	.	CASSSEDRDSNYGYTF	TGTGCCAGCAGCTCGGAGGACAGGGACTCTAACTATGGCTACACCTTC
TRBV7-9	TRBJ1-1	.	.	CASSLEQWNTEAFF	TGTGCCAGCAGCTTAGAACAGTGGAACACTGAAGCTTTCTTT
TRBV29-1	TRBJ2-1	.	.	CSVDPGVHNEQFF	TGCAGCGTTGATCCAGGGGTTCATAATGAGCAGTTCTTC
TRBV6-6	TRBJ2-3	.	once	CATRTWRGTDTQYF	TGTGCCACCAGAACTTGGAGAGGCACAGATACGCAGTATTTT
TRBV11-2	TRBJ2-2	.	once	CASSLAPYTGHKNTGELFF	TGTGCCAGCAGCTTAGCCCCGTACACGGGACATAAGAACACCGGGGAGCTGTTTTTT
TRBV5-4	TRBJ1-2	.	few	CASSSILQGPSNYGYTF	TGTGCCAGCAGCTCTATACTCCAGGGCCCCTCTAACTATGGCTACACCTTC
TRBV6-2/TRBV6-3	TRBJ1-6	.	.	CASSLSPRSSYNSPLHF	TGTGCCAGCAGTTTGTCGCCGCGGAGCTCCTATAATTCACCCCTCCACTTT
TRBV5-1	TRBJ1-4	TRBD1	.	CASSLAGTGAEKLFF	TGCGCCAGCAGCTTGGCCGGGACAGGGGCCGAAAAACTGTTTTTT
TRBV6-2/TRBV6-3	TRBJ2-2	TRBD2	.	CASSYAGDAGELFF	TGTGCCAGCAGTTACGCGGGAGACGCCGGGGAGCTGTTTTTT
TRBV12-3/TRBV12-4	TRBJ2-2	TRBD2	.	CASSFRSGGLFF	TGTGCCAGCAGTTTTCGGTCGGGGGGGCTGTTTTTT
TRBV6-1	TRBJ1-6	.	.	CASSEALLPGFNSPLHF	TGTGCCAGCAGTGAAGCGCTTCTTCCGGGGTTTAATTCACCCCTCCACTTT
TRBV6-6	TRBJ2-3	TRBD2	.	CASRPASGSTDTQYF	TGTGCCAGCAGACCAGCTAGCGGATCCACAGATACGCAGTATTTT
TRBV6-5	TRBJ1-4	TRBD1	.	CASSYDRTGADEKLFF	TGTGCCAGCAGTTACGATAGGACAGGAGCAGATGAAAAACTGTTTTTT
TRBV7-9	TRBJ2-1	TRBD2	.	CASSSLGASGGAYNEQFF	TGTGCCAGCAGCTCATTAGGGGCTAGCGGGGGCGCCTACAATGAGCAGTTCTTC
TRBV6-5	TRBJ2-7	.	.	CASSGAGEQYF	TGTGCCAGCAGCGGCGCCGGGGAGCAGTACTTC
TRBV3-1/TRBV3-2	TRBJ2-1	.	.	CASSSGLSNPNEQFF	TGTGCCAGCAGCTCCGGACTCTCCAACCCAAATGAGCAGTTCTTC